The entry below gives a single T cell receptor (beta chain) sequence along with its context. This clonotype was recorded a few times. Its binding antigen is unknown. Base-call qualities are not available, and no considerably larger clone is one nucleotide away. This entry comes from a study of T cell repertoires in cytomegalovirus infection (dated by TCRdb to about 2019). Background on the whole study: Recently identified HLA-C-restricted CMV epitopes, whose presentation resists viral immunomodulation, were targeted by peptide stimulations together with well-studied HLA-B-restricted epitopes. Donor HLA type was relevant to the analysis, as public TCR beta signatures indicated carriage of CMV infection together with the matching HLA type. Results the study describes overall, beyond this receptor: In both this cohort and an independent 352-donor cohort, the cumulative frequency of public TCR beta family members distinguished carriers of CMV infection plus the relevant HLA type. The ex vivo response was dominated by HLA-C-restricted CMV-specific TCR beta clonotypes, and the single most frequent clonotype in two of eight donors was supplied by these HLA-C-restricted clonotypes.

From the cysteine up to the phenylalanine, the CDR3 has a length of 14 residues. The entry retains the CDR3 DNA only, 42 bases that are in frame from base 1. V is reduced by 0 bases and J by 2 bases, leaving a spacing of 6 bases between them. CDR1 SGHKS and CDR2 YYEKEE were looked up in the germline V gene (reference sequence). The treatment or condition label corresponds to: in vitro stimulation with specific CMV peptide epitopes to enrich CMV-specific T cells. Sequencing instrument: Illumina HiSeq 1500. TCRdb handled the public reads itself, with Q25 trimming in fastp and clone calling in MiXCR, and kept productive beta chains. One record per CDR3 amino acid sequence lists the most common genes and DNA. The sample profile shows approximately 1,000,000 distinct CDR3 sequences; 30% to 40% of them were found once. Jointly, the top ten make up 10% to 15% of the sample.

This sequence was found in a human donor in good health (CMV status not recorded). Some clones in this sample may be carry-over from other donors' samples. The chain was built from TRBV5-5 and TRBJ2-1, with the identity of the D gene unclear. Sequencing used cultured CD8+ T cells from PBMCs, obtained from culture after CMV antigen stimulation. The DNA sequence follows: TGTGCCAGCAGCTTGGGGGATACCTACAATGAGCAGTTCTTC. The translation is CASSLGDTYNEQFF.